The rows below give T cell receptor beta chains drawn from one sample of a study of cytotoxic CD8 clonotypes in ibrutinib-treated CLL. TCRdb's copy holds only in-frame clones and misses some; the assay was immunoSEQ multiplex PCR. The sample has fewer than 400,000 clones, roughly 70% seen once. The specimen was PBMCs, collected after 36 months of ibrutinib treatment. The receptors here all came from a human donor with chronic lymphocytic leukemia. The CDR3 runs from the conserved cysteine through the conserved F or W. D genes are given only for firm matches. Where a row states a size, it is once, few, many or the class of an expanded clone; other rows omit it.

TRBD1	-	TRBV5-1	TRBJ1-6	CASSFDRGGSPLHF	TGCGCCAGCAGCTTTGACAGGGGAGGTTCACCCCTCCACTTT
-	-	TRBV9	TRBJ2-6	CASSLVGAGANVLTF	TGTGCCAGCAGCCTCGTTGGGGCTGGGGCCAACGTCCTGACTTTC
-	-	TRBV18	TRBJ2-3	CASSPVSPPSTDTQYF	TGTGCCAGCTCACCAGTTTCACCCCCCTCCACAGATACGCAGTATTTT
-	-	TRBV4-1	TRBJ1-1	CASSRGGMNTEAFF	TGCGCCAGCAGCCGTGGGGGTATGAACACTGAAGCTTTCTTT
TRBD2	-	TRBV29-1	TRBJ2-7	CSVQRLGRGNEQYF	TGCAGCGTGCAGCGGTTGGGGAGGGGCAACGAGCAGTACTTC
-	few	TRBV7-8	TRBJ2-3	CASSLGASRTDTQYF	TGTGCCAGCAGCTTAGGAGCTAGTCGCACAGATACGCAGTATTTT
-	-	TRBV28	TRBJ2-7	CASSPISWGEQYF	TGTGCCAGCAGTCCTATAAGCTGGGGCGAGCAGTACTTC
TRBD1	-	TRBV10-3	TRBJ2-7	CAISESPGQQEF	TGTGCCATCAGTGAGTCTCCGGGACAGCAAGAATTC
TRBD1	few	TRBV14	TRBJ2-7	CASSQGDRDSYEQYF	TGTGCCAGCAGCCAAGGGGACAGGGACTCCTACGAGCAGTACTTC
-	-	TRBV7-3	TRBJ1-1	CASSPRLGLTNTEAFF	TGTGCCAGCAGCCCCCGTTTAGGGTTAACGAACACTGAAGCTTTCTTT
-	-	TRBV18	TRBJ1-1	CASSPLIGRLNTEAFF	TGTGCCAGCTCACCACTTATTGGAAGGCTGAACACTGAAGCTTTCTTT
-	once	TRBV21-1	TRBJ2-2	CASSKAQDRANTGELFF	TGTGCCAGCAGCAAAGCGCAGGACAGGGCGAACACCGGGGAGCTGTTTTTT
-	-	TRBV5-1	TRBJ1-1	CASSVWGVNTEAFF	TGCGCCAGCAGCGTCTGGGGTGTGAACACTGAAGCTTTCTTT
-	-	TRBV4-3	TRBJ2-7	CASSQDWGGLFEQYF	TGCGCCAGCAGCCAAGACTGGGGGGGCTTATTTGAGCAGTACTTC
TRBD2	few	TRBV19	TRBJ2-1	CASSTRAGGAYNEQFF	TGTGCCAGTAGTACCCGAGCGGGAGGGGCCTACAATGAGCAGTTCTTC
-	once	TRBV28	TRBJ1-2	CASSGQIPRGYGYTF	TGTGCCAGCAGTGGGCAGATCCCCAGAGGTTATGGCTACACCTTC
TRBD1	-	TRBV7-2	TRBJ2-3	CASSPRGQGAMTDTQYF	TGTGCCAGCAGCCCGAGAGGACAGGGGGCAATGACAGATACGCAGTATTTT
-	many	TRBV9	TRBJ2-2	CASSARQVVGELFF	TGTGCCAGCAGCGCTCGACAGGTCGTCGGGGAGCTGTTTTTT
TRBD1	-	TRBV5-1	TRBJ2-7	CASSQTGGVFGSYEQYF	TGCGCCAGCAGCCAGACAGGGGGGGTTTTTGGCTCCTACGAGCAGTACTTC
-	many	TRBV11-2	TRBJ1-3	CASSLGLLRGNTIYF	TGTGCCAGCAGCTTAGGCCTGCTTCGGGGAAACACCATATATTTT
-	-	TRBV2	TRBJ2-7	CASSVVRVYEQYF	TGTGCCAGCAGTGTAGTCAGAGTCTACGAGCAGTACTTC
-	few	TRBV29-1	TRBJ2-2	CSVDSPGPGAGELFF	TGCAGCGTTGACTCTCCAGGGCCGGGGGCCGGGGAGCTGTTTTTT
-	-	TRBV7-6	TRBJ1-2	CASSPAGQQIWNYGYTF	TGTGCCAGCAGCCCAGCTGGACAGCAGATCTGGAACTATGGCTACACCTTC
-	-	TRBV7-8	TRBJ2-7	CASSWDTGLYEQYF	TGTGCCAGCAGCTGGGACACTGGGCTCTACGAGCAGTACTTC
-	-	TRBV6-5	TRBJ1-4	CASSPGTEKLFF	TGTGCCAGCAGCCCCGGGACAGAAAAACTGTTTTTT
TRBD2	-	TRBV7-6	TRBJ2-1	CASSKRAGLAGGGPPYNEQFF	TGTGCCAGCAGCAAAAGAGCGGGACTAGCGGGCGGAGGGCCCCCCTACAATGAGCAGTTCTTC
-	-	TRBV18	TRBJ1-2	CASSPGPSLGGNYGYTF	TGTGCCAGCTCTCCCGGGCCGAGCCTAGGGGGTAATTATGGCTACACCTTC
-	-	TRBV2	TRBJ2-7	CASIGTGPEQYF	TGTGCCAGCATTGGAACAGGCCCCGAGCAGTACTTC
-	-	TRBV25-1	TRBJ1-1	CASSDWTQNTEAFF	TGTGCCAGCAGTGACTGGACACAGAACACTGAAGCTTTCTTT
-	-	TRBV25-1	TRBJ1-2	CASSEWVAGRESGYTF	TGTGCCAGCAGTGAATGGGTGGCCGGGAGGGAGAGTGGCTACACCTTC
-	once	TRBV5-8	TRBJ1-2	CASSLFTGSDYGYTF	TGTGCCAGCAGCTTATTTACAGGGTCGGACTATGGCTACACCTTC
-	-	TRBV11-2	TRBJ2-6	CASSLGWAGEASGANVLTF	TGTGCCAGCAGCTTAGGTTGGGCAGGGGAAGCATCTGGGGCCAACGTCCTGACTTTC
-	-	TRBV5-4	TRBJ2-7	CASSGSGFDEQYF	TGTGCCAGCAGCGGGTCAGGGTTCGACGAGCAGTACTTC
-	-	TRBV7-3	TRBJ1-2	CASSPGGFNYGYTF	TGTGCCAGCAGCCCCGGGGGGTTTAACTATGGCTACACCTTC
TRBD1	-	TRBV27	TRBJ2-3	CASSQDRGWGTDTQYF	TGTGCCAGCAGTCAGGACAGGGGTTGGGGCACAGATACGCAGTATTTT
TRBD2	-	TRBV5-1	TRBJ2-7	CASWGGSSYEQYF	TGCGCCAGCTGGGGCGGGAGTTCCTACGAGCAGTACTTC
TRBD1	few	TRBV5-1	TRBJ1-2	CASSWMTGGAFDGYTF	TGCGCCAGCAGCTGGATGACAGGGGGCGCTTTCGATGGCTACACCTTC
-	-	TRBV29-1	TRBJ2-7	CSVEGLIPYEQYF	TGCAGCGTTGAAGGCCTGATACCCTACGAGCAGTACTTC
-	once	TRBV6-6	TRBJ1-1	CASSYGSNTEAFF	TGTGCCAGCAGTTACGGGTCCAACACTGAAGCTTTCTTT
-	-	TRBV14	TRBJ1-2	CASSPQFNDGYTF	TGTGCCAGCAGCCCACAGTTTAACGATGGCTACACCTTC
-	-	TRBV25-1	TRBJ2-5	CASSEWWGQETQYF	TGTGCCAGCAGTGAATGGTGGGGACAAGAGACCCAGTACTTC
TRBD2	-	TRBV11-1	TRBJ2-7	CASSRTSGESYEQYF	TGTGCCAGCAGCCGGACTAGCGGGGAATCCTACGAGCAGTACTTC
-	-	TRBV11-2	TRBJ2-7	CASSLEARPTYEQYF	TGTGCCAGCAGCTTAGAAGCACGTCCGACCTACGAGCAGTACTTC
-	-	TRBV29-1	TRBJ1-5	CSVGNIGQPQHF	TGCAGCGTGGGGAACATAGGTCAGCCCCAGCATTTT
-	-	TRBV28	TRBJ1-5	CATGIGRQPQHF	TGTGCCACCGGGATCGGGCGTCAGCCCCAGCATTTT
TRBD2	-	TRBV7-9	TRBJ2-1	CASRTSGGNEQFF	TGTGCCAGCAGGACTAGCGGTGGGAATGAGCAGTTCTTC
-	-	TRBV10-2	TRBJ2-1	CASSTGPYNEQFF	TGCGCCAGCAGTACAGGGCCCTACAATGAGCAGTTCTTC
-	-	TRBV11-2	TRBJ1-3	CASSLGPPGAGNTIYF	TGTGCCAGCAGCTTAGGCCCCCCAGGGGCTGGAAACACCATATATTTT
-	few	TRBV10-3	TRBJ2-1	CAISEGGGSDEQFF	TGTGCCATCAGCGAGGGGGGAGGGTCCGATGAGCAGTTCTTC
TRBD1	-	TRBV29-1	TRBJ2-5	CSVGREWTGAMETQYF	TGCAGCGTTGGAAGGGAGTGGACAGGGGCAATGGAGACCCAGTACTTC
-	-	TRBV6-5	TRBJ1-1	CASRKEGYNTEAFF	TGTGCCAGCAGAAAAGAAGGGTACAACACTGAAGCTTTCTTT
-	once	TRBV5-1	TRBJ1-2	CASSLQDSPYYGYTF	TGCGCCAGCAGCTTGCAGGACAGCCCTTACTATGGCTACACCTTC
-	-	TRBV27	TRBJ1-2	CASSGSFTDYGYTF	TGTGCCAGCAGTGGGTCTTTCACGGACTATGGCTACACCTTC
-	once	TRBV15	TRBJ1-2	CATSRAGPTNYGYTF	TGTGCCACCAGCAGAGCGGGACCCACTAACTATGGCTACACCTTC
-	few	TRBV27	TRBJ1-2	CASSFRGQSGYTF	TGTGCCAGCAGTTTTAGGGGACAAAGTGGCTACACCTTC
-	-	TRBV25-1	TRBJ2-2	CASSLENTGELFF	TGTGCCAGCAGCCTCGAGAACACCGGGGAGCTGTTTTTT
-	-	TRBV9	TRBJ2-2	CATRGITPDGRTGELFF	TGTGCCACCCGGGGTATAACCCCGGATGGGCGCACCGGGGAGCTGTTTTTT
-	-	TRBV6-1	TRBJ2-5	CASSEQGRQETQYF	TGTGCCAGCAGTGAACAGGGGCGCCAAGAGACCCAGTACTTC
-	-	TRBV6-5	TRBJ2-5	CASSWGWGPEETQYF	TGTGCCAGCAGTTGGGGGTGGGGTCCGGAAGAGACCCAGTACTTC